A single sample is the source of the 23 T cell receptor beta chains below, sequenced in a study of beta chain features in type 1 diabetes. What was sequenced were expressed TCRB transcripts, since all of the isolated RNA had been reverse transcribed. Sequenced by immunoSEQ multiplex PCR; TCRdb stores in-frame clones only, minus some. The table lists 500,000 to 700,000 clones, less than 20% of them singletons. Input material: naive CD4+ T cells from blood. These receptors originate from a man between 18 and 29 years old in good health.

This chain connects TRBV5-1 to TRBJ2-2; 8 bases are shared with TRBD2. There are 16 residues in the CDR3. Per germline, CDR1 SGHRS and CDR2 YFSETQ. The J segment lost 6 bases and the V segment lost 0 bases, leaving 7 bases of the junction unmatched. CDR3 bases: TGCGCCAGCAGCTTGGATCCTGGACTAGCTCCCGGGGAGCTGTTTTTT. It translates to CASSLDPGLAPGELFF.

J is TRBJ2-2 and V is TRBV5-1; unclear D gene. The germline V gene encodes CDR1 SGHRS and CDR2 YFSETQ. The CDR3 covers 12 residues. The V end was cut by 2 bases, the J end by 7 bases, with 6 bases between. The CDR3 is CASSFGSGELFF. For the CDR3, the DNA is TGCGCCAGCAGCTTTGGCAGCGGGGAGCTGTTTTTT.

This chain joins TRBV7-2 and TRBJ2-6; 7 bases agree with TRBD1. The V gene's germline CDR1 is SGHTA and CDR2 FQGNSA. The CDR3 extends over 17 amino acids. The junction had 2 bases not matched to a gene; V was cut back by 0 bases and J by 0 bases. The CDR3 DNA reads as TGTGCCAGCAGCTTAGCAGGGACAGTCTCTGGGGCCAACGTCCTGACTTTC. It translates to CASSLAGTVSGANVLTF.

The V call is TRBV5-1, the J call TRBJ1-6; D perhaps matches TRBD1 (5 bases). CDR1 is SGHRS and CDR2 is YFSETQ in the germline V gene. The germline V and J ends were trimmed by 0 bases and 5 bases, with 9 bases remaining between them. CDR3 length: 15 residues. The CDR3 sequence is CASSLERGDNSPLHF. CDR3 in DNA: TGCGCCAGCAGCTTGGAGAGGGGAGATAATTCACCCCTCCACTTT.

The chain links TRBV4-3 to TRBJ2-7; D is ambiguous. Germline V gives CDR1 LGHNA, CDR2 YSLEER. The length of the CDR3 is 15 residues. V lost 0 bases to trimming and J lost 0 bases, with 9 bases between them. This CDR3 is CASSQEMGGSYEQYF. As DNA, the CDR3 is TGCGCCAGCAGCCAAGAGATGGGTGGCTCCTACGAGCAGTACTTC.

The rearrangement uses TRBV29-1 and TRBJ2-5, with no clear D. The CDR3 sequence is 15 residues long. The V gene lost 8 bases and the J gene lost 5 bases, with 24 bases spanning the gap. The germline CDR1 and CDR2 sequences are SQVTM and ANQGSEA. The CDR3 sequence is CSTGLGSRPGETQYF. The DNA of the CDR3 is TGCAGCACTGGGTTAGGCAGCCGACCCGGGGAGACCCAGTACTTC.

This clone has a handful of counts. The chain couples TRBV9 to TRBJ2-3; maybe TRBD1 (6 bases). The CDR3 covers 14 residues. V was clipped by 2 bases and J by 3 bases, with 10 bases between them. Germline V gene data show CDR1 as SGDLS and CDR2 as YYNGEE. For the CDR3, the DNA is TGTGCCAGCAGCGTGGGCCAGGGGACAGATACGCAGTATTTT. Its protein product is CASSVGQGTDTQYF.

This clone was counted only a few times. V gene TRBV6-5 combines with J gene TRBJ2-7, with TRBD2 identical over 11 bases. The V gene's germline CDR1 is MNHEY and CDR2 SVGAGI. Unmatched junction bases numbered 8, after V lost 7 bases and J lost 3 bases. The CDR3 is 15 residues long. CDR3 sequence (DNA): TGTGCCAGCAACCAGCTAGCGGGAGGCAACTACGAGCAGTACTTC. Translation: CASNQLAGGNYEQYF.

The V and J genes are TRBV1 and TRBJ2-7; the DNA was not compared with TRBD1, the D call given in the table. TRBV1 counts as a pseudogene. This CDR3 comprises 15 residues. CDR3 bases: TGCACCAGCAGCCCGACGGACAGGGGCCACAAGCTTCAGTACTTC. Its translation is CTSSPTDRGHKLQYF.

The V and J genes are TRBV6-5 and TRBJ2-3; no reliable D call. Trimming stripped 6 bases from V and 14 bases from J, with 18 bases between. The CDR3 loop spans 12 amino acids. Germline-derived CDR1 and CDR2 are MNHEY and SVGAGI. The CDR3 here is CASRTTQNPLYF. The CDR3 coding sequence is TGTGCCAGCAGAACGACTCAAAATCCACTGTATTTT.

This sequence joins TRBV13 and TRBJ1-3; D possibly corresponds to TRBD1 (6 bases). V shed 2 bases and J shed 3 bases, with 11 bases lying between them. Germline CDR1 is PRHDT and CDR2 is FYEKMQ (reference sequence). This CDR3 is 15 amino acids long. DNA for the CDR3: TGTGCCAGCAGCTTAACAGGGAGTGGTGGAAACACCATATATTTT. Encoded protein: CASSLTGSGGNTIYF.

Only a few counts were recorded for this clone. This chain uses TRBV7-9 with TRBJ1-6; TRBD1 matches at 9 bases. There are 16 residues in the CDR3. Germline lookup yields CDR1 SEHNR and CDR2 FQNEAQ (reference sequence). Trimming took 0 bases from V and 9 from J; bases not matched to a gene: 6. This chain's CDR3 is CASSLAHRGRISPLHF. The CDR3 coding sequence is TGTGCCAGCAGCTTAGCGCACAGGGGGCGGATTTCACCCCTCCACTTT.

The genes are TRBV25-1 and TRBJ1-1; possible D gene TRBD1, 6 bases. Deletions cut 3 bases from V and 3 bases from J, with 14 bases between. Germline lookup yields CDR1 MGHDK and CDR2 SYGVNS. The CDR3 is made up of 15 amino acids. The CDR3 nucleotides read TGTGCCAGCAGTGATAACAGGGCCGGGGACACTGAAGCTTTCTTT. Its translation is CASSDNRAGDTEAFF.

This clone was counted between two and nine times. The chain combines TRBV7-2 with TRBJ2-1; 9 positions agree with TRBD2. In germline, CDR1 is SGHTA, CDR2 FQGNSA. This CDR3 spans 16 amino acids. Losses at the gene ends were 4 bases for V and 0 bases for J; bases not matched to a gene: 4. CDR3 DNA: TGTGCCAGCAGCTCTAGCGGGGCAAGCTCCTACAATGAGCAGTTCTTC. Translating gives CASSSSGASSYNEQFF. Complete variable domain (other parts from reference TRBV7-2 and TRBJ2-1): GAGVSQSPSNKVTEKGKDVELRCDPISGHTALYWYRQSLGQGLEFLIYFQGNSAPDKSGLPSDRFSAERTGGSVSTLTIQRTQQEDSAVYLCASSSSGASSYNEQFFGPGTRLTVL.

The V call is TRBV10-3, the J call TRBJ1-2, with 9 bases fitting TRBD1. The CDR3 covers 14 residues. J lost 1 base, V lost 10 bases, and 7 bases had no gene match. Germline CDR1 is ENHRY and CDR2 is SYGVKD. The DNA for the CDR3 is TGTGCCACAGGGGGACAGGGTGTTAACTATGGCTACACCTTC. Residues: CATGGQGVNYGYTF.

V usage is TRBV29-1 and J usage is TRBJ2-5; weak D call: TRBD2 (6 bases). The CDR3 runs 14 residues. V lost 5 bases to trimming and J lost 2 bases, with 15 bases between them. The germline CDR1 and CDR2 sequences are SQVTM and ANQGSEA. The CDR3 sequence: CSVSETGVQETQYF. The CDR3 DNA reads TGCAGCGTTTCCGAGACGGGGGTACAAGAGACCCAGTACTTC.

V gene TRBV5-1 combines with J gene TRBJ2-2; TRBD1 matches at 7 bases. V trimming: 4 bases; J trimming: 2 bases; junction bases outside the gene matches: 11. Germline V gene sequence: CDR1 SGHRS, CDR2 YFSETQ. This CDR3 region has 17 residues. This CDR3 is CASSTRQGSRNTGELFF. The CDR3 nucleotides are TGCGCCAGCAGCACTCGACAGGGTTCGAGAAACACCGGGGAGCTGTTTTTT.

The V call is TRBV28, the J call TRBJ2-2; no clear D gene. V was pared by 7 bases and J by 1 base, with 19 bases between. CDR3 length: 17 amino acids. Germline CDR1 and CDR2: MDHEN and SYDVKM. The CDR3 here is CASTFWVHPRNTGELFF. CDR3 coding DNA: TGTGCCAGCACTTTTTGGGTCCACCCTCGGAACACCGGGGAGCTGTTTTTT.

The rearrangement uses TRBV5-1 and TRBJ1-1; 7 bases match TRBD1. Looked up from germline, CDR1 is SGHRS and CDR2 is YFSETQ. The CDR3 extends over 16 amino acids. V shed 4 bases, J shed 0 bases, and the junction held 9 bases outside the gene matches. The CDR3 loop is CASSQGQRLMNTEAFF. Written as DNA, the CDR3 is TGCGCCAGCAGCCAGGGACAGCGACTTATGAACACTGAAGCTTTCTTT.

The CDR3 bases are TGTGCCAGCAGTAAAGAGTACACCGCGACCTACGAGCAGTACTTC. Amino acid sequence: CASSKEYTATYEQYF. This chain uses TRBV6-6 with TRBJ2-7; D remains unclear. Trimming removed 5 bases from V and 2 bases from J, with 16 bases in between. Germline CDR1 and CDR2: MNHNY and SVGAGI (reference sequence). This CDR3 has 15 residues.

The rearrangement links TRBV7-2 to TRBJ2-2; unclear D gene. The CDR3 is 14 residues long. V was pared by 5 bases and J by 0 bases, with 7 bases between. Germline V lookup: CDR1 SGHTA, CDR2 FQGNSA. DNA for the CDR3: TGTGCCAGCAGCCCGCAACCGAACACCGGGGAGCTGTTTTTT. Its protein is CASSPQPNTGELFF.

The chain has TRBV5-6 and TRBJ1-4, with D tentatively TRBD1 (6 bases). The CDR3 is 15 residues long. Germline CDR1 and CDR2: SGHDT and YYEEEE. The V end was cut by 3 bases, the J end by 6 bases, with 15 bases between. CDR3 loop: CASSSGDRNYEKLFF. CDR3 in DNA: TGTGCCAGCAGCTCGGGCGACAGGAACTATGAAAAACTGTTTTTT.

The chain has TRBV5-4 and TRBJ2-3; tentatively, D is TRBD1 (5 bases). From germline, CDR1 is SGHNT and CDR2 YYREEE (reference sequence). This CDR3 is 12 amino acids long. The germline V and J ends were trimmed by 2 bases and 11 bases, with 12 bases remaining between them. CDR3 sequence reads: CASSLSTGQQYF. CDR3 sequence (DNA): TGTGCCAGCAGCTTATCGACCGGACAGCAGTATTTT.